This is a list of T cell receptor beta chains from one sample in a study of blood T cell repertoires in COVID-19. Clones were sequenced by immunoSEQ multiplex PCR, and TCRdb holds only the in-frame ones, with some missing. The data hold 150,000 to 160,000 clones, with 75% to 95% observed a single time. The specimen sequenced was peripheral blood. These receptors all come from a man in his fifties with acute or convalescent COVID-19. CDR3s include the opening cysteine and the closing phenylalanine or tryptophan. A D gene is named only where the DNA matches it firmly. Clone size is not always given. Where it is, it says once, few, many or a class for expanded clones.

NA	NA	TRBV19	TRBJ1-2	CASSIPSRNYGYTF	TGTGCCAGTAGTATACCTTCCCGGAACTATGGCTACACCTTC
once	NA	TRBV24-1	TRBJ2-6	CATSDFSSGANVLTF	TGTGCCACCAGTGATTTTAGCTCTGGGGCCAACGTCCTGACTTTC
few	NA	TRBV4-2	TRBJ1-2	CASSQVSDSNYGYTF	TGTGCCAGCAGCCAAGTTAGTGACAGTAACTATGGCTACACCTTC
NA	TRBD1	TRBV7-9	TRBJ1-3	CASSLTGSSGNTIYF	TGTGCCAGCAGCTTGACAGGGAGCTCTGGAAACACCATATATTTT
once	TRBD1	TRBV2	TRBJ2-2	CASRRTGWVASTGELFF	TGTGCCAGCAGACGGACAGGGTGGGTTGCGAGCACCGGGGAGCTGTTTTTT
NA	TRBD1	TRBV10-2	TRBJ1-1	CASRATGYTEAFF	TGCGCCAGCAGGGCGACAGGGTACACTGAAGCTTTCTTT
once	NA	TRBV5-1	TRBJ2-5	CASSLVDRRQETQYF	TGCGCCAGCAGCTTGGTCGACAGGCGACAAGAGACCCAGTACTTC
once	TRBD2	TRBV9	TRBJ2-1	CASSVTVAGANNEQFF	TGTGCCAGCAGCGTAACGGTAGCGGGGGCAAACAATGAGCAGTTCTTC
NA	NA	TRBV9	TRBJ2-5	CASSVAVQETQYF	TGTGCCAGCAGCGTAGCCGTGCAAGAGACCCAGTACTTC
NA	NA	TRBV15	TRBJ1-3	CATSRGTVGNTIYF	TGTGCCACCAGCAGAGGGACTGTCGGAAACACCATATATTTT
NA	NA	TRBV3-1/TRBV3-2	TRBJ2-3	CASSRDRRSTDTQYF	TGTGCCAGCAGCCGCGACAGGAGAAGCACAGATACGCAGTATTTT
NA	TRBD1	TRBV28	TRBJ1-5	CASSPGRQGLPNRQPQHF	TGTGCCAGCAGCCCCGGAAGACAGGGCCTCCCAAATAGGCAGCCCCAGCATTTT
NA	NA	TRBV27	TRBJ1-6	CASSALGLPNSPLHF	TGTGCCAGCAGTGCTTTGGGACTGCCGAATTCACCCCTCCACTTT
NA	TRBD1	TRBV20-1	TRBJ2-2	CSASDRGNTGELFF	TGCAGTGCTAGTGACAGGGGGAACACCGGGGAGCTGTTTTTT
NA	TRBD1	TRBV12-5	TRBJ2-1	CASGNRGPYNEQFF	TGTGCTAGTGGAAACAGGGGTCCTTACAATGAGCAGTTCTTC
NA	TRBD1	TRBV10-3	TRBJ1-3	CAISGTGGAPGNTIYF	TGTGCCATCAGCGGGACAGGGGGCGCCCCTGGAAACACCATATATTTT
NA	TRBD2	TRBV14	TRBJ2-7	CASSQDPSGRAGIAEQYF	TGTGCCAGCAGCCAAGATCCTAGCGGGAGGGCCGGAATCGCCGAGCAGTACTTC
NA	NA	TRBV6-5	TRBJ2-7	CASSYRSGGFYEQYF	TGTGCCAGCAGTTACAGATCCGGCGGGTTCTACGAGCAGTACTTC
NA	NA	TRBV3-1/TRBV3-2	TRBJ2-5	CASSQASQETQYF	TGTGCCAGCAGCCAAGCATCCCAAGAGACCCAGTACTTC
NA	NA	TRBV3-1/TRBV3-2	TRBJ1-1	CASSQRIGTEAFF	TGTGCCAGCAGCCAGAGGATCGGCACTGAAGCTTTCTTT
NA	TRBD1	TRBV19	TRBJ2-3	CASSPQGSSTDTQYF	TGTGCCAGTAGTCCACAGGGGTCTAGCACAGATACGCAGTATTTT
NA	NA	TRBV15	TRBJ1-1	CATSRDLVNTEAFF	TGTGCCACCAGCAGAGATTTAGTGAACACTGAAGCTTTCTTT
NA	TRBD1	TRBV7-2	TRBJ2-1	CASSLLTLRTGSYNEQFF	TGTGCCAGCAGCTTACTCACCCTTAGGACAGGGTCCTACAATGAGCAGTTCTTC
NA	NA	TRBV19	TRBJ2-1	CASSIRRGYNEQFF	TGTGCCAGTAGTATTAGAAGGGGATACAATGAGCAGTTCTTC
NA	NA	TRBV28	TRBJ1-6	CASNNNSPLHF	TGTGCCAGCAACAATAATTCACCCCTCCACTTT
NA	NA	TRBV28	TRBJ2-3	CASSHDTGPDTQYF	TGTGCCAGCAGCCACGATACAGGGCCAGATACGCAGTATTTT
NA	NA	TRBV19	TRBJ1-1	CASSIGGGPLNTEAFF	TGTGCCAGTAGTATAGGGGGGGGACCGCTGAACACTGAAGCTTTCTTT
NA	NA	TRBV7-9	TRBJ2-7	CASSNRDFGYEQYF	TGTGCCAGCAGCAACAGGGATTTTGGCTACGAGCAGTACTTC
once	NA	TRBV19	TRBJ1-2	CASSIQGRGYTF	TGTGCCAGTAGTATACAGGGTAGGGGCTACACCTTC
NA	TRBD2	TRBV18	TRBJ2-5	CASSPTSGVETQYF	TGTGCCAGCTCACCGACTAGCGGGGTTGAGACCCAGTACTTC
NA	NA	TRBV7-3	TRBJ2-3	CASSPSSTDTQYF	TGTGCCAGCAGCCCCTCTAGCACAGATACGCAGTATTTT
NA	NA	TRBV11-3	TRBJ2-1	CASSSPGLNEQFF	TGTGCCAGCAGCAGTCCAGGGCTCAATGAGCAGTTCTTC
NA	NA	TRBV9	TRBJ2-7	CASSAGLAPQYEQYF	TGTGCCAGCAGCGCCGGACTGGCCCCCCAATACGAGCAGTACTTC
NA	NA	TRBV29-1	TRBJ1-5	CSVSDRLNQPQHF	TGCAGCGTGTCAGACAGGCTCAATCAGCCCCAGCATTTT
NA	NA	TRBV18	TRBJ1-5	CASSPQGARKNQPQHF	TGTGCCAGCTCACCCCAGGGCGCGCGTAAGAATCAGCCCCAGCATTTT
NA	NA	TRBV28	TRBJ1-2	CASTRTTNYGYTF	TGTGCCAGCACCCGGACTACGAACTATGGCTACACCTTC
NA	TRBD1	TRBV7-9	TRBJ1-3	CASSLYRTGASGNTIYF	TGTGCCAGCAGCTTGTACCGGACAGGGGCTTCTGGAAACACCATATATTTT
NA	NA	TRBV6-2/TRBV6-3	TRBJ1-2	CASSPSYGRLEGYTF	TGTGCCAGCAGTCCCTCGTACGGGAGGTTAGAGGGCTACACCTTC
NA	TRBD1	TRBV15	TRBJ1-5	CATSRVTGQGSPQHF	TGTGCCACCAGCAGAGTGACGGGACAGGGGTCCCCCCAGCATTTT
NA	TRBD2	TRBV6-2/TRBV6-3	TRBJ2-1	CASSPRPGLGNNEQFF	TGTGCCAGCAGCCCCAGGCCGGGACTAGGAAACAATGAGCAGTTCTTC
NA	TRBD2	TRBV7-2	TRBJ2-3	CASSLTSGGADTQYF	TGTGCCAGCAGCCTGACTAGCGGGGGGGCAGATACGCAGTATTTT
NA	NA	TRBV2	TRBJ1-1	CAGRLTAVREAFF	TGTGCCGGACGACTCACAGCGGTTAGGGAAGCTTTCTTT
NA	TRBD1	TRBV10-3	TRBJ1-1	CAISDWTGGNFGGFSEAFF	TGTGCCATCAGTGACTGGACAGGGGGTAACTTTGGGGGCTTCTCTGAAGCTTTCTTT
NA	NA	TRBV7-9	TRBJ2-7	CASSLEVTGSYEQYF	TGTGCCAGCAGCTTAGAGGTTACGGGTTCCTACGAGCAGTACTTC
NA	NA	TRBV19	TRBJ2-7	CASSKLLGLYYEQYF	TGTGCCAGTAGCAAGCTACTGGGACTTTACTACGAGCAGTACTTC
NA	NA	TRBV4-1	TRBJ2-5	CASSQDRGAGQETQYF	TGCGCCAGCAGCCAAGATCGAGGGGCGGGGCAAGAGACCCAGTACTTC
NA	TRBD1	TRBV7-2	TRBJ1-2	CASSLLGTGDGYTF	TGTGCCAGCAGCCTGCTCGGGACAGGGGATGGCTACACCTTC
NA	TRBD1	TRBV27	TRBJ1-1	CASSLGQGWNTEAFF	TGTGCCAGCAGTCTAGGACAGGGATGGAACACTGAAGCTTTCTTT
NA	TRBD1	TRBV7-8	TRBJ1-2	CATETPGGGYGYTF	TGTGCCACTGAAACACCAGGGGGCGGCTATGGCTACACCTTC
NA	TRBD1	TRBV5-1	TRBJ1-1	CASSFRGAAFF	TGCGCCAGCAGCTTCAGGGGGGCTGCTTTCTTT
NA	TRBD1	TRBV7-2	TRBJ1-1	CASSTSDRVNTEAFF	TGTGCCAGCAGCACCAGCGACAGGGTGAACACTGAAGCTTTCTTT
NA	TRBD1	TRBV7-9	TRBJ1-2	CASSRDRGLDGYTF	TGTGCCAGCAGTCGGGACAGGGGGCTGGATGGCTACACCTTC
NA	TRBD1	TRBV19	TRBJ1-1	CASSIGQGAYTEAFF	TGTGCCAGTAGTATAGGACAGGGGGCCTACACTGAAGCTTTCTTT
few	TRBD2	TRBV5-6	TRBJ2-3	CASSLFPLAGRLSTDTQYF	TGTGCCAGCAGCTTGTTCCCCTTAGCGGGGCGGCTTAGCACAGATACGCAGTATTTT